This entry is about one T cell receptor beta chain. Its target is unknown. This record comes from a study of shared clonotypes between healthy human individuals. Regarding the study as a whole: Represented diversity (both genetic and exposure-history) was limited by the small number of donors. Generation probability values for non-shared clonotypes were lower than those for clonotypes shared by all four donors. Clonotype sharing among donors likely depends on sequencing depth.

Clones were read by immunoSEQ multiplex PCR, and TCRdb kept only the in-frame ones, dropping some. Counted here are about 1 million clones, about 74% occurring once; the ten biggest clones make up approximately 1.5%. Sequencing used memory CD4+ T cells sorted from blood. The subset: CD45RA-negative fraction. The source is a man aged 18 to 30 in good health.

The CDR3 loop is CASSEAGGLRYSPLHF. CDR3 in DNA: TGTGCCAGCAGTGAAGCAGGGGGTCTACGGTATTCACCCCTCCACTTT. The chain joins TRBV6-1 to TRBJ1-6, with D perhaps TRBD1 (6 bases). Trimming took off 0 bases at V and 8 bases at J, with 14 bases between the two ends. Germline V CDR1 and CDR2: MNHNS, SASEGT. This CDR3 spans 16 amino acids.